Below are 10 T cell receptor beta chains sequenced from a single sample in a study of control samples from healthy donors and cancer patients. The repertoire was sequenced with immunoSEQ multiplex PCR; TCRdb's copy has only in-frame clones and lacks some. The table has about 47,000 clones, roughly 80% seen once. Sequencing was carried out using blood. These receptors were collected from a man between 65 and 85 years old in good health.

V usage is TRBV5-1 and J usage is TRBJ2-5; 12 bases are shared with TRBD2. The CDR3 runs 17 residues. From germline, CDR1 is SGHRS and CDR2 YFSETQ. V was pared by 4 bases and J by 1 base, with 8 bases of the junction left unmatched. The CDR3 is CASSPGTSGRVQETQYF. In DNA, the CDR3 is TGCGCCAGCAGCCCCGGGACTAGCGGGCGGGTCCAAGAGACCCAGTACTTC.

The rearrangement joins TRBV13 to TRBJ2-1; TRBD2 matches at 8 bases. This CDR3 is 14 amino acids long. Germline trimming cut 10 bases from V and 2 bases from J; bases unmatched to any gene: 7. Germline CDR1 reads PRHDT; CDR2 reads FYEKMQ (reference sequence). The CDR3 region is CATSRGGAYNEQFF. CDR3 nucleotides: TGTGCCACTTCCCGGGGGGGCGCCTACAATGAGCAGTTCTTC.

The chain carries TRBV7-7 and TRBJ2-1; 8 nucleotides agree with TRBD2. The CDR3 is made up of 15 amino acids. From germline, CDR1 is SSHAT and CDR2 FNYEAQ (reference sequence). The CDR3 loop is CAGSLGSGTYNEQFF. CDR3 DNA: TGTGCTGGCAGCTTAGGTAGCGGGACCTACAATGAGCAGTTCTTC.

The chain combines TRBV3-1 (or the pseudogene TRBV3-2) with TRBJ2-7; D possibly corresponds to TRBD2 (6 bases). CDR1 is LGHDT and CDR2 is YNNKEL in the germline V gene (reference sequence). The CDR3 covers 15 residues. The V end lost 1 base, the J end lost 8 bases, and 18 bases lay between the germline ends. The CDR3 nucleotides are TGTGCCAGCAGCCAAGGGAGCGGGCAGGGAAGAAAGCAGTACTTC. It yields the protein CASSQGSGQGRKQYF.

This clone was observed a handful of times. This chain links TRBV7-3 with TRBJ2-1; D possibly corresponds to TRBD2 (6 bases). Germline V lookup: CDR1 SGHTA, CDR2 FQGTGA. V lost 3 bases and J lost 8, with 14 bases in between. This CDR3 is built from 14 residues. The CDR3: CASSLGLAFDEQFF. CDR3 nucleotides: TGTGCCAGCAGCTTGGGGCTAGCGTTTGATGAGCAGTTCTTC.

J is TRBJ2-1 and V is TRBV18; TRBD2 matches 10 bases. The CDR3 spans 16 residues. Germline CDR1 reads KGHSH; CDR2 reads LQKENI. Trimming took 2 bases from V and 7 from J; bases not matched to a gene: 8. The CDR3 DNA is TGTGCCAGCTCACCATCATCTAGCGGGAGACTTAATGAGCAGTTCTTC. Amino acids: CASSPSSSGRLNEQFF.

The genes are TRBV21-1 and TRBJ2-3; the table's D call, TRBD2, was not checked against the DNA. TRBV21-1 is annotated as a pseudogene. The CDR3 runs 18 residues. The CDR3 DNA follows: TGTGCCAGCATCCCTTCAGACCGGACTAGCGGGAGCACAGATACGCAGTATTTT. It encodes CASIPSDRTSGSTDTQYF.

The V and J genes are TRBV11-2 and TRBJ2-5; D gene ambiguous. Per the germline V gene, CDR1 is SGHAT and CDR2 is FQNNGV. Trimming pared 6 bases from V and 5 bases from J, leaving 10 bases between. The CDR3 totals 12 residues. DNA of the CDR3: TGTGCCAGCAGTGATTGGGTCGAGACCCAGTACTTC. It encodes CASSDWVETQYF. Drawing the rest from reference TRBV11-2 and TRBJ2-5, the complete variable domain is EAGVAQSPRYKIIEKRQSVAFWCNPISGHATLYWYQQILGQGPKLLIQFQNNGVVDDSQLPKDRFSAERLKGVDSTLKIQPAKLEDSAVYLCASSDWVETQYFGPGTRLLVL.

V and J are TRBV30 and TRBJ1-6; a possible D gene is TRBD1 (6 bases). CDR3 size: 15 residues. Between the trimmed V and J ends, which lost 3 bases and 9 bases, there was a span of 18 bases. Germline CDR1 reads GTSNPN; CDR2 reads SVGIG (reference sequence). The CDR3 region is CAWSRGGGAASPLHF. CDR3 DNA sequence: TGTGCCTGGAGCCGGGGCGGGGGGGCGGCTTCACCCCTCCACTTT.

The rearrangement joins TRBV7-2 to TRBJ1-3; maybe TRBD1 (5 bases). Deletions cut 5 bases from V and 2 bases from J, with 13 bases between. This CDR3 is built from 15 residues. Germline CDR1 SGHTA, CDR2 FQGNSA. The CDR3 DNA sequence: TGTGCCAGCAGCCGCGACAGTCTGGCTGGAAACACCATATATTTT. Amino acids: CASSRDSLAGNTIYF. Together with reference TRBV7-2 and TRBJ1-3, the CDR3 gives the full variable domain: GAGVSQSPSNKVTEKGKDVELRCDPISGHTALYWYRQSLGQGLEFLIYFQGNSAPDKSGLPSDRFSAERTGGSVSTLTIQRTQQEDSAVYLCASSRDSLAGNTIYFGEGSWLTVV.